This T cell receptor beta chain came from a study of CD8+CD57+ T cells in acquired aplastic anemia. Study information: As sequenced from healthy donors, CD4+ cells averaged approximately 11 million reads.

The CDR3 is 16 amino acids. J gave up 7 bases and V 6 bases, and 8 bases lay outside the gene matches. Germline V gene lookup returns CDR1 WNHNN and CDR2 SYGVQD (reference sequence). Study-wide results and caveats: Patients and controls turned out to have 25 to 35 CD8+ CDR3 sequences in common.

Genomic DNA served as template for TCR beta VDJ and CDR3 profiling. Via MiXCR, TCRdb re-called the reads, giving one row per CDR3 protein. The sample has 200,000 to 250,000 distinct CDR3 sequences; about a third are singletons. This clonotype appeared a few times. The antigen remains unidentified. It may be a read error: a sequence one base away is much more abundant. The clonotype comes from a human donor in good health, serving as a control. The specimen was sorted CD4+, CD8+, or CD8+CD57+ T cells (not recorded which) from PBMCs. J is TRBJ2-2 and V is TRBV10-1; 13 bases line up with TRBD2. This CDR3 reads CASSKTLAGGLGELFF. CDR3 coding DNA: TGCGCCAGCAGCAAGACACTAGCGGGAGGGCTCGGGGAGCTGTTTTTT.